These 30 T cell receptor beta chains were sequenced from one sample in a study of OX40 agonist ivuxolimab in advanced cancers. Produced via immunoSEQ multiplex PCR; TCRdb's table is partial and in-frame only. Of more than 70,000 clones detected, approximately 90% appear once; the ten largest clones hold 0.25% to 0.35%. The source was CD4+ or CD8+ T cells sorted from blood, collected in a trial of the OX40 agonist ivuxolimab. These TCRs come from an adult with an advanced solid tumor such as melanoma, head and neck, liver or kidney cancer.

The CDR3 sequence: CASSASTEAFF. The CDR3 nucleotides read TGTGCCAGCAGTGCGTCCACTGAAGCTTTCTTT. This chain links TRBV2 with TRBJ1-1; D gene unclear. V lost 4 bases to trimming and J lost 4 bases, with 4 bases between them. Germline CDR1 and CDR2: SNHLY and FYNNEI. CDR3 length equals 11 residues.

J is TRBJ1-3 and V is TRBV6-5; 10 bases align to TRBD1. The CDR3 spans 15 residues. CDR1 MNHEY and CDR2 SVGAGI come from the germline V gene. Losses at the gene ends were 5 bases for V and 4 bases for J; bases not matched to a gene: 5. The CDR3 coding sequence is TGTGCCAGCAGTACTAGGGGACAGGGGGGAAACACCATATATTTT. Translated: CASSTRGQGGNTIYF.

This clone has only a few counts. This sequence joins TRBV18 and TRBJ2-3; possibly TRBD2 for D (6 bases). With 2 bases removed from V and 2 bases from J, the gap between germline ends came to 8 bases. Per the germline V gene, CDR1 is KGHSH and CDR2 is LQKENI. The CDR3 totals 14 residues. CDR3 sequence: CASSPGDSTDTQYF. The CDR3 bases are TGTGCCAGCTCACCAGGGGACTCCACAGATACGCAGTATTTT.

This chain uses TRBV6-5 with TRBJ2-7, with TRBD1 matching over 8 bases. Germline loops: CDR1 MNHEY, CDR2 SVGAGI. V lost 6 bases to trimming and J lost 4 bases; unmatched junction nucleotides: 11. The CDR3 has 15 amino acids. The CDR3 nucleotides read TGTGCCAGCAGACAACCTTGGACAGGGCGATACGAGCAGTACTTC. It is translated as CASRQPWTGRYEQYF.

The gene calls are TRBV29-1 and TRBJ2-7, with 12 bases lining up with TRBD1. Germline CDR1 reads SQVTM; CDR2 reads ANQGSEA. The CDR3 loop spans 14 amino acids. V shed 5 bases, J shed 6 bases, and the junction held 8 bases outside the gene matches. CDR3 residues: CSVQGQGARGEQYF. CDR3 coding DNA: TGCAGCGTTCAGGGACAGGGGGCCCGGGGCGAGCAGTACTTC.

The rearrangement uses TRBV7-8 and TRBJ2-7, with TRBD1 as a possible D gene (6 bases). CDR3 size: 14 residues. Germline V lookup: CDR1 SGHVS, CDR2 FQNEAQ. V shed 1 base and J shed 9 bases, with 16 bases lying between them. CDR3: CASSLERTLRGQYF. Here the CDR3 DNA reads TGTGCCAGCAGCTTAGAGAGGACGCTCAGGGGGCAGTACTTC.

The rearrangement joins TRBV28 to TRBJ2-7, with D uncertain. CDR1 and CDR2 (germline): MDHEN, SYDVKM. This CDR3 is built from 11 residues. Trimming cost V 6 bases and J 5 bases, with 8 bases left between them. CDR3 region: CASSGRDEQYF. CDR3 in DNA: TGTGCCAGCAGCGGCCGGGACGAGCAGTACTTC.

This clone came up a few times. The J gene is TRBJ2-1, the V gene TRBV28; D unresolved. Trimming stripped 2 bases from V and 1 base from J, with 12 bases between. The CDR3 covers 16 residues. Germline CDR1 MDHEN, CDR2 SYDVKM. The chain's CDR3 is CASSLGQPLSYNEQFF. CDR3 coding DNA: TGTGCCAGCAGTTTAGGTCAACCCTTATCCTACAATGAGCAGTTCTTC.

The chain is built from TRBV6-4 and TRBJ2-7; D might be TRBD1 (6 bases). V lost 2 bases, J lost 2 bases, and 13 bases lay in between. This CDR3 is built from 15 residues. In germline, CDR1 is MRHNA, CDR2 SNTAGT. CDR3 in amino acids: CASSDPDSKAYEQYF. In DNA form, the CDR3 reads TGTGCCAGCAGTGACCCGGACAGCAAGGCCTACGAGCAGTACTTC.

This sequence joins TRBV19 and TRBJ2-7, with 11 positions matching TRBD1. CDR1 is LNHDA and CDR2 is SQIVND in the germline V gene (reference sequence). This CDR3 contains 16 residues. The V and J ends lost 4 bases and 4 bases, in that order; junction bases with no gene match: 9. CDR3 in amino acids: CASSSTRDRGRYEQYF. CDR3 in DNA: TGTGCCAGTAGTAGTACCCGGGACAGGGGGAGGTACGAGCAGTACTTC.

The DNA for the CDR3 is TGTGCCAGTAGTATCCACCCTTCCCCAAGCTCCTACAATGAGCAGTTCTTC. It translates to CASSIHPSPSSYNEQFF. This chain connects TRBV19 to TRBJ2-1, with no clear D. Germline assignment: CDR1 LNHDA and CDR2 SQIVND (reference sequence). The CDR3 has 17 amino acids. The V gene lost 3 bases and the J gene lost 0 bases, with 15 bases spanning the gap.

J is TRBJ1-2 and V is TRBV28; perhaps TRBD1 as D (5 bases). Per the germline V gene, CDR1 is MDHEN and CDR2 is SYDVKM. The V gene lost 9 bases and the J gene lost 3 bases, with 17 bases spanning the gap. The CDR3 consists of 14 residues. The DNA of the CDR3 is TGTGCCAGTTTGTCTTGGGGGAGCGACTATGGCTACACCTTC. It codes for CASLSWGSDYGYTF.

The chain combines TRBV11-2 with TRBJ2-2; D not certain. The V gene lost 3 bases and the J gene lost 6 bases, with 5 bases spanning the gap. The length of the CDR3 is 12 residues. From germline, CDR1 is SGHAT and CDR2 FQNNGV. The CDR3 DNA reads TGTGCCAGCAGCTTTCGATCCGGGGAGCTGTTTTTT. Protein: CASSFRSGELFF.

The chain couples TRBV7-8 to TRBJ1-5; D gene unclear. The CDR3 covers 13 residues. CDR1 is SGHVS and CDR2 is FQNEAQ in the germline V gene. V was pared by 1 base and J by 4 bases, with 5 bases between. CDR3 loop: CASSLDRNQPQHF. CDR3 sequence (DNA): TGTGCCAGCAGCTTAGACAGAAATCAGCCCCAGCATTTT.

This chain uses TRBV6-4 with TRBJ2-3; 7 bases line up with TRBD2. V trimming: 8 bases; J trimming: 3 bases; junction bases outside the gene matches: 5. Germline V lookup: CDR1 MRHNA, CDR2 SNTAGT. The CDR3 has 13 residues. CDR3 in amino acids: CASGRGVTDTQYF. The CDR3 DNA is TGTGCCAGCGGGAGGGGAGTTACAGATACGCAGTATTTT.

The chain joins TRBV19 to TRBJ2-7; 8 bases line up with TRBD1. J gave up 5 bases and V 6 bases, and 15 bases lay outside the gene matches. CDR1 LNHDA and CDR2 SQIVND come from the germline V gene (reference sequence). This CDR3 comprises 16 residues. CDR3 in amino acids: CASRPSVWQGADEQYF. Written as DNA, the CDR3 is TGTGCCAGTAGGCCATCGGTGTGGCAGGGGGCAGACGAGCAGTACTTC.

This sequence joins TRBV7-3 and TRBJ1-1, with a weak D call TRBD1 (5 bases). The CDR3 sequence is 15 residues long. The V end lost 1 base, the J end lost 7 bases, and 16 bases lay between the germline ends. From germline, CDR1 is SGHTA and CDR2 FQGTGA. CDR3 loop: CASSLNPGTRFEAFF. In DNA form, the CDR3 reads TGTGCCAGCAGCTTAAACCCCGGGACCAGATTTGAAGCTTTCTTT. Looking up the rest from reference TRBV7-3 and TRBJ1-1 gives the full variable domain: GAGVSQTPSNKVTEKGKYVELRCDPISGHTALYWYRQSLGQGPEFLIYFQGTGAADDSGLPNDRFFAVRPEGSVSTLKIQRTERGDSAVYLCASSLNPGTRFEAFFGQGTRLTVV.

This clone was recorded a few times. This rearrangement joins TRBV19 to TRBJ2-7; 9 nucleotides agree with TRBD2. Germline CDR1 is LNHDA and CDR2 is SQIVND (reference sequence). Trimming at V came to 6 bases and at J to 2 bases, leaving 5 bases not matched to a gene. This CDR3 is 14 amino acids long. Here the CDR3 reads CASRMTSGTYEQYF. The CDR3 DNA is TGTGCCAGTAGGATGACTAGCGGAACCTACGAGCAGTACTTC.

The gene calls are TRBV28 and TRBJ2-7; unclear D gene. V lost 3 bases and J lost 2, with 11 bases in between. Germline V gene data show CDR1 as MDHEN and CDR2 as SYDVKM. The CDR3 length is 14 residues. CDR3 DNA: TGTGCCAGCAGTTTTCCCGCCGCGACCTACGAGCAGTACTTC. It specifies CASSFPAATYEQYF. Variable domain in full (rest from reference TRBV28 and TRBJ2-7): DVKVTQSSRYLVKRTGEKVFLECVQDMDHENMFWYRQDPGLGLRLIYFSYDVKMKEKGDIPEGYSVSREKKERFSLILESASTNQTSMYLCASSFPAATYEQYFGPGTRLTVT.

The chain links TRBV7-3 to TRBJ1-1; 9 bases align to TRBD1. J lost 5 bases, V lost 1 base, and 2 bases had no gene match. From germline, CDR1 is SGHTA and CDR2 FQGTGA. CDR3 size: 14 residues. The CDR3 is CASSLRGQGTEAFF. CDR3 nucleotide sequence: TGTGCCAGCAGCTTAAGGGGACAGGGAACTGAAGCTTTCTTT.

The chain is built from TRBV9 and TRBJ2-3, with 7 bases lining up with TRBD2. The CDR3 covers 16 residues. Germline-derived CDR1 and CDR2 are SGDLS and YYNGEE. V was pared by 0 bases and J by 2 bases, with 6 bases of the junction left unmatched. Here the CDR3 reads CASSVGAGAPTDTQYF. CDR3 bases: TGTGCCAGCAGCGTAGGGGCGGGAGCTCCCACAGATACGCAGTATTTT.

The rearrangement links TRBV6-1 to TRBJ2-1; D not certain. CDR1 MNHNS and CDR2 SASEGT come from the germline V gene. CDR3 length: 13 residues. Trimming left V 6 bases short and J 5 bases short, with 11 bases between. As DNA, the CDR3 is TGTGCCAGCAGAGGGCCTTTGAACAATGAGCAGTTCTTC. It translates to CASRGPLNNEQFF.

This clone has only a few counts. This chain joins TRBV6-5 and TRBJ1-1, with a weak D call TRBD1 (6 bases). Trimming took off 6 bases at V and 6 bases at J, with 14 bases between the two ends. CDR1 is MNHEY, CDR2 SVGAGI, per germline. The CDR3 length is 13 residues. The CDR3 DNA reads TGTGCCAGCAGCAGACCTACAGGGCCTGAAGCTTTCTTT. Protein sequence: CASSRPTGPEAFF.

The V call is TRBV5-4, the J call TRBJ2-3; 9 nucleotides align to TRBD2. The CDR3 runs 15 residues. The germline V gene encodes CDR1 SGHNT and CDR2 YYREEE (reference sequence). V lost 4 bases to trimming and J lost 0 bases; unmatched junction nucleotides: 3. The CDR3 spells CASSVTSGSTDTQYF. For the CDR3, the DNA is TGTGCCAGCAGCGTGACTAGCGGAAGCACAGATACGCAGTATTTT.

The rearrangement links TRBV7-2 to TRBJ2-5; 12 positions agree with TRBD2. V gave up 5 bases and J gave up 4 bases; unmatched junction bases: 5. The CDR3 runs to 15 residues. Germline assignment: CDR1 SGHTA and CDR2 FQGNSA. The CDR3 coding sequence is TGTGCCAGCAGCCCGGGACTAGCGGGCAGAGAGACCCAGTACTTC. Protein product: CASSPGLAGRETQYF.

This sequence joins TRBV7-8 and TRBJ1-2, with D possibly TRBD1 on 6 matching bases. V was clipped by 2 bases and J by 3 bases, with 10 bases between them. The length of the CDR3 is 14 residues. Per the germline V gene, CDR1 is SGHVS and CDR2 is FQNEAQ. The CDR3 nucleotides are TGTGCCAGCAGCTTAAGGGGGTCCGACTATGGCTACACCTTC. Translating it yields CASSLRGSDYGYTF.

CDR3 bases: TGTGCCAGCAGTTTTCTGGGGGCGCTGAGTGAAAAACTGTTTTTT. Its protein is CASSFLGALSEKLFF. The V call is TRBV27, the J call TRBJ1-4; maybe TRBD1 (6 bases). Trimming cost V 3 bases and J 7 bases, with 15 bases left between them. Germline CDR1 MNHEY, CDR2 SMNVEV (reference sequence). CDR3 length: 15 residues.

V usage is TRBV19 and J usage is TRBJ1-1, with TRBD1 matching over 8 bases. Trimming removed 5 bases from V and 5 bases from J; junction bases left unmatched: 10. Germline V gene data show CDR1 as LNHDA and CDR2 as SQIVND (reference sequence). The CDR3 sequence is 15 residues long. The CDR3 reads CASSAVTGARTEAFF. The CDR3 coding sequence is TGTGCCAGTAGTGCGGTGACAGGGGCGAGGACTGAAGCTTTCTTT.

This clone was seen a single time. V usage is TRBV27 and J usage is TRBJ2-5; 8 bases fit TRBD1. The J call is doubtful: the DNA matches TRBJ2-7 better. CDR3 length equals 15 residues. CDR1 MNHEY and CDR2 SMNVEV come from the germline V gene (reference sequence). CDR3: CASSQLRGQGHEQYF. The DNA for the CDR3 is TGTGCCAGCAGTCAACTCAGGGGGCAAGGACACGAGCAGTACTTC.

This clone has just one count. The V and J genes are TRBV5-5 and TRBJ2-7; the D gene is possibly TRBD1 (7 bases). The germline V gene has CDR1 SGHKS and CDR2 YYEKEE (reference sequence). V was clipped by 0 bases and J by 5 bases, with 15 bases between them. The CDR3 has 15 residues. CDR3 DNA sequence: TGTGCCAGCAGCTTGGGCAGGGGGGTCGGGGACGAGCAGTACTTC. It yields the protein CASSLGRGVGDEQYF.